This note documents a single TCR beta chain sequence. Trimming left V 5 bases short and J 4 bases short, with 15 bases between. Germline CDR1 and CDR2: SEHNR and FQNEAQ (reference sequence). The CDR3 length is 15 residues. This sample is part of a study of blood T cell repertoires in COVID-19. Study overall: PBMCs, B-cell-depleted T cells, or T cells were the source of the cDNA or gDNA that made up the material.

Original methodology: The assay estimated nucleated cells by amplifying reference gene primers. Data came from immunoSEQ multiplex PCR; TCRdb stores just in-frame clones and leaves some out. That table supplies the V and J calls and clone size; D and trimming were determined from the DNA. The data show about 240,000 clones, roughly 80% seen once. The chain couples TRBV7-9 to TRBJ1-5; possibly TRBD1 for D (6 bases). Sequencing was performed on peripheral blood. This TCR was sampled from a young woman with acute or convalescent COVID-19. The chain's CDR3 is CASSPSQGLNQPQHF. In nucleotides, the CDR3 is TGTGCCAGCAGCCCCTCACAGGGTTTGAATCAGCCCCAGCATTTT.